The source of this TCR beta chain is a study of blood T cell repertoires in COVID-19. Per the original data handling: By means of reference gene primer amplification, nucleated cell counts were estimated. Generated by immunoSEQ multiplex PCR, the TCRdb table keeps only in-frame clones and is missing some. D and trimming come from the DNA, and the V and J calls and clone size come from that table. Here the sample spans hundreds of thousands of clones, about 88% being singletons. The study assigned cohorts using participant-reported clinical history. Sequencing used PBMCs or T cells enriched from blood (not recorded which). This sequence was found in a woman aged 18-35 years who had been exposed to COVID-19.

This CDR3 reads CASSLRDREVQETQYF. The CDR3, as DNA: TGTGCCAGCAGCCTACGGGACAGGGAGGTCCAAGAGACCCAGTACTTC. This chain links TRBV7-3 with TRBJ2-5, with 9 positions matching TRBD1. The germline V gene encodes CDR1 SGHTA and CDR2 FQGTGA. The ends lost 5 bases at V and 1 base at J; junction bases unmatched: 8. This CDR3 is 16 amino acids long.